Each of the 6 T cell receptor beta chains below was sequenced from the same sample in a study of blood T cell repertoires in COVID-19. Assay used: immunoSEQ multiplex PCR; TCRdb lists only in-frame clones, some missing. Of more than 250,000 clones listed, almost 90% are singletons. Material for sequencing was PBMCs or T cells enriched from blood (not recorded which). The origin of the receptors is a young woman with acute COVID-19.

The chain has TRBV4-1 and TRBJ2-1, with 8 bases aligning to TRBD2. V was pared by 3 bases and J by 4 bases, with 8 bases of the junction left unmatched. The CDR3 loop spans 16 amino acids. Germline V CDR1 and CDR2: MGHRA, YSYEKL. Here the CDR3 DNA reads TGCGCCAGCAGCCACCCCGGGACTAGTCTTTACAATGAGCAGTTCTTC. This encodes CASSHPGTSLYNEQFF.

The J gene is TRBJ1-3, the V gene TRBV6-5, with 7 bases that match TRBD1. CDR1 is MNHEY and CDR2 is SVGAGI in the germline V gene. With V trimmed by 6 bases and J by 0 bases, 5 bases remained unmatched. The CDR3 loop spans 15 amino acids. The CDR3 DNA sequence: TGTGCCAGCAGACGCGGACAGGACTCTGGAAACACCATATATTTT. It translates to CASRRGQDSGNTIYF.

This chain uses TRBV7-8 with TRBJ2-7, with 9 positions matching TRBD2. Germline CDR1 reads SGHVS; CDR2 reads FQNEAQ. The V segment lost 4 bases and the J segment 1 base; nucleotides outside the gene matches: 5. The CDR3 covers 15 residues. In DNA form, the CDR3 reads TGTGCCAGCAGCTCCGGGAGCGGGGGGTCCTACGAGCAGTACTTC. This translates into CASSSGSGGSYEQYF.

V is TRBV19 and J is TRBJ1-3; possibly TRBD1 for D (5 bases). The CDR3 has 14 amino acids. V lost 5 bases to trimming and J lost 2 bases, with 10 bases between them. Germline CDR1 is LNHDA and CDR2 is SQIVND (reference sequence). The DNA of the CDR3 is TGTGCCAGTAGTCGGCAGACAGCTGGAAACACCATATATTTT. Translation: CASSRQTAGNTIYF.

CDR3 DNA: TGCGCCAGCAGCTTTGTGGGGGGAGACACTGAAGCTTTCTTT. Translation gives CASSFVGGDTEAFF. The V gene is TRBV5-1, the J gene TRBJ1-1, with D tentatively TRBD1 (5 bases). Between the trimmed V and J ends, which lost 2 bases and 3 bases, there was a span of 11 bases. The germline V gene has CDR1 SGHRS and CDR2 YFSETQ. The CDR3 runs to 14 residues.

This chain joins TRBV7-3 and TRBJ1-6, with D unresolved. The CDR3 has 14 amino acids. The germline gives CDR1 SGHTA, CDR2 FQGTGA. V was trimmed by 1 base and J by 7 bases, leaving 8 bases between them. CDR3 DNA sequence: TGTGCCAGCAGCTTAATGGGAGGGAATTCACCCCTCCACTTT. Translation gives CASSLMGGNSPLHF.